The present T cell receptor beta chain was sequenced within a study of blood T cell repertoires in COVID-19. The overall study: Nucleic acid was either cDNA or gDNA, and it came from T cells, B-cell-depleted T cells, or PBMCs.

Participants spanned ages about 18 to 95 years and resided in roughly 22 US areas. Participants reported their clinical history, and cohort assignment relied on those reports. From germline, CDR1 is SQVTM and CDR2 ANQGSEA. The CDR3 contains 14 residues. V was pared by 7 bases and J by 5 bases, with 8 bases of the junction left unmatched. Authors' data handling: Amplification of reference gene primers was used by the study to estimate nucleated cell counts. Repertoires were generated with immunoSEQ multiplex PCR, while TCRdb's copy carries only in-frame clones and drops some. V and J calls and clone size are copied from that table; D and trimming were computed from the DNA. Of over 200,000 clones listed, roughly 86% are singletons.

Sequenced material: PBMCs or T cells enriched from blood (not recorded which). The receptor comes from a woman in her 30s with acute COVID-19. J is TRBJ1-6 and V is TRBV29-1; 7 positions match TRBD1. The CDR3 loop reads CSALEGGHNSPLHF. The CDR3 region has the DNA TGCAGCGCCTTGGAAGGGGGCCATAATTCACCCCTCCACTTT.